The rows below give T cell receptor beta chains drawn from one sample of a study of long-term antiretroviral therapy in people with HIV. Some clones are missing from TCRdb's copy, which holds only in-frame ones; the method was immunoSEQ multiplex PCR. This table holds about 18,000 clones, under 85% found once. The source material was unsorted PBMCs, sampled 0.3 years after starting antiretroviral therapy. Receptors were obtained from a woman aged 45-65 years with HIV. CDR3s include the opening cysteine and the closing phenylalanine or tryptophan. The D gene is left open where the match is weak. Not all rows give a size; the values are once, few, many and, for expanded clones, a class.

V	J	D	size	CDR3	DNA
TRBV2	TRBJ1-5	TRBD1	.	CASGKTGGGNQPQHF	TGTGCCAGCGGCAAGACAGGGGGAGGAAATCAGCCCCAGCATTTT
TRBV6-1	TRBJ2-4	.	.	CASTLGSENIQYF	TGTGCCAGTACACTGGGTAGTGAAAACATTCAGTACTTC
TRBV6-5	TRBJ1-2	.	.	CASSQDSYGYTF	TGTGCCAGCAGTCAAGACAGCTATGGCTACACCTTC
TRBV6-5	TRBJ1-6	TRBD1	.	CASKRQGLQGSPLHF	TGTGCCAGCAAAAGACAGGGTTTACAAGGTTCACCCCTCCACTTT
TRBV6-5	TRBJ2-7	.	.	CASRRAGGRVYEQYF	TGTGCCAGCCGACGCGCCGGGGGGCGCGTCTACGAGCAGTACTTC
TRBV5-1	TRBJ2-2	TRBD2	.	CASSLGGSNTGELFF	TGCGCCAGCAGCTTGGGCGGGAGTAACACCGGGGAGCTGTTTTTT
TRBV7-3	TRBJ1-1	.	.	CASSLNSADTEAFF	TGTGCCAGCAGCTTAAATTCTGCAGACACTGAAGCTTTCTTT
TRBV30	TRBJ2-2	TRBD2	.	CARTLAGDSTGELFF	TGTGCCAGGACACTAGCGGGGGATAGCACCGGGGAGCTGTTTTTT
TRBV19	TRBJ2-1	TRBD2	.	CASSVYRGGSYNEQFF	TGTGCCAGTAGTGTCTATCGGGGGGGTTCCTACAATGAGCAGTTCTTC
TRBV25-1	TRBJ2-7	TRBD1	.	CASSEFAGGFDEQYF	TGTGCCAGCAGTGAATTCGCAGGGGGCTTCGACGAGCAGTACTTC
TRBV6-1	TRBJ1-5	.	.	CASSEGDNQPQHF	TGTGCCAGCAGTGAGGGGGACAATCAGCCCCAGCATTTT
TRBV18	TRBJ2-7	TRBD2	.	CASSPGGRVEQYF	TGTGCCAGCTCACCGGGAGGGAGGGTCGAGCAGTACTTC
TRBV2	TRBJ1-4	TRBD1	.	CASSEQGAKGEKLFF	TGTGCCAGCAGTGAACAGGGGGCGAAAGGTGAAAAACTGTTTTTT
TRBV7-9	TRBJ2-5	.	.	CASSLYSTRPNVETQYF	TGTGCCAGCAGCTTATACTCCACTAGACCAAATGTAGAGACCCAGTACTTC
TRBV6-6	TRBJ1-2	.	.	CASSFSQEGNGYTF	TGTGCCAGCAGTTTTAGCCAGGAGGGCAATGGCTACACCTTC
TRBV7-3	TRBJ2-2	TRBD2	.	CASSFAGEYTGELFF	TGTGCCAGCAGCTTCGCGGGGGAGTACACCGGGGAGCTGTTTTTT
TRBV2	TRBJ1-6	.	once	CASLTGNHNSPLHF	TGTGCCAGCTTGACAGGCAACCATAATTCACCCCTCCACTTT
TRBV7-2	TRBJ1-4	.	.	CASSLVSGANEKLFF	TGTGCCAGCAGCTTAGTAAGTGGGGCGAATGAAAAACTGTTTTTT
TRBV6-6	TRBJ1-1	TRBD1	.	CASSYSTGGWDTEAFF	TGTGCCAGCAGTTACTCCACAGGGGGCTGGGACACTGAAGCTTTCTTT
TRBV7-9	TRBJ1-2	.	.	CASSLDLTVPYGYTF	TGTGCCAGCAGCTTAGATTTGACAGTACCCTATGGCTACACCTTC